The 13 T cell receptor beta chains below come from one sample, sequenced in a study of blood T cell repertoires in COVID-19 (dated by TCRdb to the early 2020s). The library was prepared using the immunoSEQ multiplex PCR assay. TCRdb provides this immuneACCESS table in a form limited to in-frame rearrangements. Some clones are lacking; in checked studies, under half of them reflect an unresolved V gene, and why the rest are absent is not known. This sample comprises tens of thousands of clones, about 83% of them detected only once. The biggest ten clones account for approximately 23% of the sample. Sequenced material: peripheral blood. The receptors shown here come from a human donor in a cohort sampled during active COVID-19.

This sequence joins TRBV28 and TRBJ2-5, with D possibly being TRBD2 (5 bases). Trimming removed 7 bases at V and 1 base at J, with 13 bases between. Germline V gene lookup returns CDR1 MDHEN and CDR2 SYDVKM. CDR3 size: 14 residues. CDR3 in amino acids: CASTPAGSQETQYF. CDR3 nucleotides: TGTGCCAGCACCCCCGCGGGCAGCCAAGAGACCCAGTACTTC.

This chain's CDR3 is CASSVGPASPLHF. CDR3 DNA sequence: TGTGCCAGCAGTGTGGGGCCCGCTTCACCCCTCCACTTT. This chain connects TRBV25-1 to TRBJ1-6; a weak D match, TRBD1 (5 bases). Germline V gene sequence: CDR1 MGHDK, CDR2 SYGVNS. This CDR3 has 13 residues. Trimming stripped 4 bases from V and 9 bases from J, with 10 bases between.

J is TRBJ2-5 and V is TRBV5-1; 7 nucleotides line up with TRBD2. V trimming: 3 bases; J trimming: 4 bases; junction bases outside the gene matches: 0. Germline assignment: CDR1 SGHRS and CDR2 YFSETQ. There are 12 residues in the CDR3. The CDR3 spells CASSSSGETQYF. The CDR3 nucleotides read TGCGCCAGCAGCTCTAGCGGAGAGACCCAGTACTTC.

The rearrangement uses TRBV2 and TRBJ1-2; 8 nucleotides align to TRBD1. This CDR3 has 13 residues. The V and J ends lost 8 bases and 10 bases, in that order; junction bases with no gene match: 12. Germline V gene lookup returns CDR1 SNHLY and CDR2 FYNNEI. The CDR3 nucleotides read TGTGCCAGCTCCTGGGAACAGGGGGAAGTCTACACCTTC. Translation: CASSWEQGEVYTF.

A single count supports this clone. Germline is not matched at one junction end, which may reflect a read error. The chain recombines TRBV11-2 with TRBJ2-5; a weak D match, TRBD2 (5 bases). Germline V gives CDR1 SGHAT, CDR2 FQNNGV. This CDR3 has 13 amino acids. CDR3: CASSPGVQGTQYF. The CDR3, as DNA: TGTGCCAGCAGCCCCGGGGTCCAAGGGACCCAGTACTTC. Variable domain in full (rest from reference TRBV11-2 and TRBJ2-5): EAGVAQSPRYKIIEKRQSVAFWCNPISGHATLYWYQQILGQGPKLLIQFQNNGVVDDSQLPKDRFSAERLKGVDSTLKIQPAKLEDSAVYLCASSPGVQGTQYFGPGTRLLVL.

The chain combines TRBV7-6 with TRBJ2-5; the match to TRBD1 covers 11 bases. CDR3 size: 15 residues. Germline V gene sequence: CDR1 SGHVS, CDR2 FNYEAQ. The V and J ends lost 5 bases and 5 bases, in that order; junction bases with no gene match: 7. The DNA of the CDR3 is TGTGCCAGCAGCCTACGGGGACAGGGGGGGGAGACCCAGTACTTC. The encoded protein is CASSLRGQGGETQYF.

This sequence joins TRBV14 and TRBJ2-5, with TRBD1 matching over 12 bases. The CDR3 contains 15 residues. Germline V gene data show CDR1 as SGHDN and CDR2 as FVKESK. V gave up 4 bases and J gave up 5 bases; unmatched junction bases: 5. The CDR3 DNA reads as TGTGCCAGCAGCCCCGGGACAGGGGGCGTTGAGACCCAGTACTTC. Protein: CASSPGTGGVETQYF.

The V gene is TRBV5-1, the J gene TRBJ1-6; TRBD1 is a possible D gene (6 bases). The CDR3 is 15 amino acids. V was trimmed by 4 bases and J by 9 bases, leaving 17 bases between them. Germline V CDR1 and CDR2: SGHRS, YFSETQ. Here the CDR3 reads CASSEDRPLSSPLHF. The CDR3 DNA reads as TGCGCCAGCAGCGAGGACAGACCATTGAGTTCACCCCTCCACTTT.

The chain is built from TRBV7-9 and TRBJ1-4; 7 bases line up with TRBD1. Germline V gene lookup returns CDR1 SEHNR and CDR2 FQNEAQ (reference sequence). J was trimmed by 7 bases and V by 5 bases; bases with no gene match: 4. The CDR3 sequence is 13 residues long. The chain's CDR3 is CASSTSGGEKLFF. DNA of the CDR3: TGTGCCAGCAGCACATCAGGGGGTGAAAAACTGTTTTTT.

The chain combines TRBV28 with TRBJ2-7; a possible D gene is TRBD1 (5 bases). This CDR3 is built from 16 residues. Germline lookup yields CDR1 MDHEN and CDR2 SYDVKM. Trimming cost V 4 bases and J 2 bases, with 18 bases left between them. CDR3 sequence reads: CASSYPLGATPYEQYF. The CDR3 bases are TGTGCCAGCAGTTACCCCCTTGGGGCTACCCCCTACGAGCAGTACTTC.

The V and J genes are TRBV30 and TRBJ1-1, with a possible D match to TRBD1 (6 bases). The germline V and J ends were trimmed by 3 bases and 1 base, with 18 bases remaining between them. The CDR3 covers 16 residues. Looked up from germline, CDR1 is GTSNPN and CDR2 is SVGIG (reference sequence). DNA of the CDR3: TGTGCCTGGAGATGGGGGGGCCCCGGGGGGAACACTGAAGCTTTCTTT. The encoded protein is CAWRWGGPGGNTEAFF.

J is TRBJ1-2 and V is TRBV6-2 or TRBV6-3; 9 bases align to TRBD1. Germline CDR1 is MNHEY and CDR2 is SVGEGT. Germline trimming cut 5 bases from V and 2 bases from J; bases unmatched to any gene: 9. The CDR3 extends over 16 amino acids. DNA of the CDR3: TGTGCCAGCAGTGCCAGCGGGGACAGGGTGAACTATGGCTACACCTTC. It encodes CASSASGDRVNYGYTF.

This clone came up a few times. The rearrangement links TRBV5-6 to TRBJ1-2; D possibly corresponds to TRBD1 (6 bases). CDR1 and CDR2 (germline): SGHDT, YYEEEE. CDR3 size: 13 residues. With 4 bases removed from V and 5 bases from J, the gap between germline ends came to 12 bases. The CDR3 DNA reads TGTGCCAGCAGCCCGGGGGGCGAATATGGCTACACCTTC. Its translation is CASSPGGEYGYTF.